This is a list of T cell receptor beta chains from one sample in a study of cytomegalovirus exposure and HLA in healthy donors. Sequencing used immunoSEQ multiplex PCR; TCRdb keeps in-frame clones, though not all of them. The table includes approximately 190,000 clones, 75% to 90% detected once. The specimen was PBMCs. Receptors were obtained from a woman aged 18-35 years in good health and CMV-seronegative. CDR3s include the opening cysteine and the closing phenylalanine or tryptophan. A D gene is named only where the DNA matches it firmly. Some rows mark clone size as missing; the rest say once, few, many or name a class of expanded clone.

NA	NA	TRBV30	TRBJ1-1	CAWSTTNTEAFF	TGTGCCTGGAGTACGACAAACACTGAAGCTTTCTTT
NA	NA	TRBV7-9	TRBJ2-7	CSSSTSFYEQYF	TGTTCCAGCAGTACTAGTTTCTACGAGCAGTACTTC
NA	NA	TRBV14	TRBJ2-1	CASSQVGVAAYNEQFF	TGTGCCAGCAGCCAAGTTGGGGTAGCGGCCTACAATGAGCAGTTCTTC
NA	NA	TRBV2	TRBJ1-4	CASSPRSNSNEKLFF	TGTGCCAGCAGTCCCAGGTCAAACAGTAATGAAAAACTGTTTTTT
TRBD2	NA	TRBV27	TRBJ2-1	CASYPSTPGLAEFYNEQFF	TGTGCCAGCTACCCCTCGACACCGGGACTAGCGGAATTTTACAATGAGCAGTTCTTC
NA	NA	TRBV7-9	TRBJ1-4	CASSIQRDVGGEKLFF	TGTGCCAGCAGCATCCAGCGGGACGTCGGAGGTGAAAAACTGTTTTTT
NA	NA	TRBV7-2	TRBJ2-7	CASSLARDRFYEQYF	TGTGCCAGCAGCTTAGCGCGGGACAGATTCTACGAGCAGTACTTC
TRBD1	NA	TRBV6-1	TRBJ2-5	CASSVGTGGLGETQYF	TGTGCCAGCAGTGTTGGGACAGGGGGCTTGGGAGAGACCCAGTACTTC
NA	NA	TRBV19	TRBJ2-7	CASSIGNGPGEQYF	TGTGCCAGTAGTATAGGTAACGGGCCGGGAGAGCAGTACTTC
NA	NA	TRBV20-1	TRBJ1-1	CSARGNTEAFF	TGCAGTGCTCGGGGGAACACTGAAGCTTTCTTT
NA	NA	TRBV7-9	TRBJ2-4	CSSSVRDAKNIQYF	TGTTCCAGCAGCGTCCGGGATGCCAAAAACATTCAGTACTTC
NA	NA	TRBV4-1	TRBJ2-7	CASSQELTGRTRYEQYF	TGCGCCAGCAGCCAAGAACTGACAGGGAGGACCCGGTACGAGCAGTACTTC
TRBD1	once	TRBV5-1	TRBJ2-1	CASSLEGTASNEQFF	TGCGCCAGCAGCTTGGAGGGGACAGCTAGCAATGAGCAGTTCTTC
TRBD1	NA	TRBV4-2	TRBJ1-2	CASSQVEDREGYTF	TGTGCCAGCAGCCAAGTTGAGGACAGGGAAGGCTACACCTTC
NA	few	TRBV28	TRBJ2-7	CASRPQGKGYEQYF	TGTGCCAGCAGGCCACAGGGTAAAGGCTACGAGCAGTACTTC
TRBD2	NA	TRBV5-1	TRBJ2-7	CASSLGSGLAYEQYF	TGCGCCAGCAGCTTGGGCTCGGGACTAGCTTATGAGCAGTACTTC
NA	NA	TRBV7-8	TRBJ1-5	CASSSTGFLNQPQHF	TGTGCCAGCAGTTCGACAGGTTTCCTCAATCAGCCCCAGCATTTT
TRBD2	NA	TRBV28	TRBJ2-1	CASSPGLGGEQFF	TGTGCCAGCAGTCCCGGACTAGGCGGTGAGCAGTTCTTC
TRBD1	NA	TRBV7-9	TRBJ1-2	CASSSPGTGSIGYTF	TGTGCCAGCAGCTCCCCCGGGACAGGGTCTATCGGCTACACCTTC
TRBD1	NA	TRBV4-2	TRBJ2-7	CASSPNRDRRLYEQYF	TGTGCCAGCAGCCCTAACCGGGACAGACGGTTGTACGAGCAGTACTTC
NA	once	TRBV6-5	TRBJ2-3	CASSYSAGSTDTQYF	TGTGCCAGCAGTTACTCTGCGGGTAGCACAGATACGCAGTATTTT
NA	NA	TRBV6-6	TRBJ2-1	CASSPRSDGARGEQFF	TGTGCCAGCAGTCCAAGATCAGACGGTGCCCGGGGTGAGCAGTTCTTC
TRBD1	once	TRBV6-5	TRBJ1-6	CASSPGQGISPLHF	TGTGCCAGCAGCCCCGGACAGGGGATTTCACCCCTCCACTTT
NA	NA	TRBV2	TRBJ2-4	CASKVEKRTKNIQYF	TGTGCCAGCAAGGTTGAGAAGAGGACCAAAAACATTCAGTACTTC
TRBD2	NA	TRBV28	TRBJ2-7	CASRNGLAGVEQYF	TGTGCCAGCAGGAATGGACTAGCGGGAGTCGAGCAGTACTTC
TRBD2	NA	TRBV19	TRBJ2-7	CASSIDSGVYYEQYF	TGTGCCAGTAGTATTGATAGCGGGGTATACTACGAGCAGTACTTC
TRBD1	NA	TRBV27	TRBJ1-2	CASSLEGARGYGYTF	TGTGCCAGCAGTTTAGAGGGGGCGCGGGGCTATGGCTACACCTTC
NA	once	TRBV27	TRBJ1-1	CASSPTGFTEAFF	TGTGCCAGCAGCCCGACAGGTTTCACTGAAGCTTTCTTT
NA	NA	TRBV2	TRBJ2-1	CASSGQFGEQFF	TGTGCCAGCAGTGGACAGTTCGGTGAGCAGTTCTTC
NA	NA	TRBV29-1	TRBJ2-2	CSVESDRYTGELFF	TGCAGCGTTGAAAGTGACAGATACACCGGGGAGCTGTTTTTT
TRBD1	once	TRBV7-9	TRBJ2-2	CASSWAGTGFVGELFF	TGTGCCAGCAGCTGGGCCGGGACAGGGTTCGTCGGGGAGCTGTTTTTT
TRBD1	NA	TRBV6-1	TRBJ2-7	CASRPGQGSSYEQYF	TGTGCCAGCAGGCCCGGACAGGGGTCCTCCTACGAGCAGTACTTC
NA	NA	TRBV28	TRBJ1-3	CASSSAGDPGNTIYF	TGTGCCAGCAGTTCAGCAGGGGATCCTGGAAACACCATATATTTT
NA	NA	TRBV7-3	TRBJ1-2	CASSSQPWGGYGYTF	TGTGCCAGCAGCTCCCAGCCGTGGGGAGGCTATGGCTACACCTTC
TRBD1	NA	TRBV6-6	TRBJ2-1	CATGQGGPYNEQFF	TGTGCCACCGGACAGGGGGGGCCTTACAATGAGCAGTTCTTC
NA	NA	TRBV6-5	TRBJ1-1	CASETGLNTEAFF	TGTGCCAGCGAGACAGGATTGAACACTGAAGCTTTCTTT
TRBD1	NA	TRBV27	TRBJ2-2	CASPHPVDRPHGELFF	TGTGCCAGCCCCCACCCGGTGGACAGGCCCCATGGGGAGCTGTTTTTT
TRBD2	NA	TRBV11-2	TRBJ2-7	CASSAQTSGSHEQYF	TGTGCCAGCAGCGCACAGACTAGCGGGAGCCACGAGCAGTACTTC
NA	NA	TRBV14	TRBJ1-2	CASSQETGYPYGYTF	TGTGCCAGCAGCCAAGAAACAGGGTACCCCTATGGCTACACCTTC
NA	NA	TRBV28	TRBJ2-7	CASRPGIYEQYF	TGTGCCAGCAGGCCAGGGATCTACGAGCAGTACTTC
NA	NA	TRBV7-9	TRBJ1-4	CASSIKEGTGTNEKLFF	TGTGCCAGCAGTATCAAGGAGGGGACGGGAACTAATGAAAAACTGTTTTTT
TRBD2	few	TRBV12-5	TRBJ2-5	CASGLVLAGQETQYF	TGTGCTAGTGGTTTGGTGCTAGCGGGGCAAGAGACCCAGTACTTC
TRBD2	NA	TRBV15	TRBJ2-3	CATSFRGVRTDTQYF	TGTGCCACCAGCTTCCGGGGGGTTAGAACAGATACGCAGTATTTT
NA	NA	TRBV29-1	TRBJ1-2	CSAQGQQAPWDGYTF	TGCAGCGCCCAAGGGCAACAGGCTCCCTGGGATGGCTACACCTTC
TRBD2	NA	TRBV15	TRBJ2-2	CATSILAGAGELFF	TGTGCCACCAGCATTCTAGCGGGGGCCGGGGAGCTGTTTTTT
NA	NA	TRBV10-1	TRBJ1-1	CASSGTDGNTEAFF	TGCGCCAGCAGTGGGACAGACGGCAACACTGAAGCTTTCTTT
TRBD2	NA	TRBV6-6	TRBJ2-1	CASSLAGGPDNEQFF	TGTGCCAGCAGTCTAGCGGGAGGACCGGACAATGAGCAGTTCTTC
NA	once	TRBV2	TRBJ2-7	CASSERAGRFIYEQYF	TGTGCCAGCAGTGAACGGGCAGGGCGATTCATCTACGAGCAGTACTTC
TRBD1	NA	TRBV13	TRBJ2-5	CASSLSPAGGLETQYF	TGTGCCAGCAGCTTATCCCCTGCAGGGGGCCTCGAGACCCAGTACTTC
TRBD2	NA	TRBV18	TRBJ2-1	CASSPQGQRENEQFF	TGTGCCAGCTCACCCCAGGGCCAGCGGGAGAATGAGCAGTTCTTC